Listed below are T cell receptor beta chains from one sample, sequenced in a study of PD-1 blockade in classical Hodgkin lymphoma. Sequenced by immunoSEQ multiplex PCR; TCRdb stores in-frame clones only, minus some. The sample lists about 110,000 clones, 89% occurring once. This specimen consisted of peripheral blood mononuclear cells (PBMCs), obtained before the second cycle of nivolumab. The receptors come from a human donor with classical Hodgkin lymphoma. Both conserved end residues are trimmed from each CDR3. The D gene is left open where the match is weak.

CDR3: ASSLSRDRGYRYGYT
D: TRBD1
V: TRBV7-9
J: TRBJ1-2

CDR3: ASSLVRRGNEKLF
D: NA
V: TRBV7-2
J: TRBJ1-4

CDR3: ASSSGLPNEQF
D: NA
V: TRBV2
J: TRBJ2-1

CDR3: ASSSMGGGAYEQY
D: NA
V: TRBV27
J: TRBJ2-7

CDR3: ASSQRNSPLH
D: NA
V: TRBV27
J: TRBJ1-6

CDR3: ASSHPSRDPKNIQY
D: NA
V: TRBV4-1
J: TRBJ2-4

CDR3: ASSPLGTATYEQY
D: NA
V: TRBV27
J: TRBJ2-7

CDR3: ASSEAEAPPYEQY
D: NA
V: TRBV2
J: TRBJ2-7

CDR3: ASSRVSGGPYNEQF
D: NA
V: TRBV5-4
J: TRBJ2-1

CDR3: ASSALGGRHNEQF
D: NA
V: TRBV9
J: TRBJ2-1

CDR3: ASSYSGRELYGYT
D: NA
V: TRBV6-6
J: TRBJ1-2

CDR3: AIRGQGGADTQY
D: TRBD1
V: TRBV10-3
J: TRBJ2-3

CDR3: ASSYGDTQY
D: NA
V: TRBV6-5
J: TRBJ2-3

CDR3: ASSLRQGNTEAF
D: TRBD1
V: TRBV5-4
J: TRBJ1-1

CDR3: ASQKQGDIDYEQY
D: NA
V: TRBV6-5
J: TRBJ2-7

CDR3: ASSLGSSRGTGELF
D: NA
V: TRBV5-1
J: TRBJ2-2

CDR3: ASSQDRGTEAF
D: TRBD1
V: TRBV18
J: TRBJ1-1

CDR3: ASTMTGNTGELF
D: NA
V: TRBV5-4
J: TRBJ2-2

CDR3: ASSFRLAYNEQF
D: NA
V: TRBV28
J: TRBJ2-1

CDR3: ASSLGFSGNTIY
D: NA
V: TRBV5-1
J: TRBJ1-3

CDR3: ASSYADPGEQY
D: NA
V: TRBV6-5
J: TRBJ2-7

CDR3: ASSSGRSNQPQH
D: NA
V: TRBV6-5
J: TRBJ1-5

CDR3: ASSLRRIPYEQY
D: NA
V: TRBV27
J: TRBJ2-7

CDR3: ASSSTPPDRVTEAF
D: TRBD1
V: TRBV27
J: TRBJ1-1

CDR3: ASSDGSGWGGQY
D: TRBD2
V: TRBV2
J: TRBJ2-7

CDR3: ARIKGWRDQGGAEAF
D: NA
V: TRBV21-1
J: TRBJ1-1

CDR3: SASYANEQF
D: NA
V: TRBV20-1
J: TRBJ2-1

CDR3: ATRLGTGYSNQPQH
D: TRBD1
V: TRBV19
J: TRBJ1-5

CDR3: ASSLGTAGSGNTIY
D: NA
V: TRBV7-2
J: TRBJ1-3

CDR3: ASSSRGDRISYEQY
D: TRBD1
V: TRBV7-2
J: TRBJ2-7

CDR3: ASSRTSGPSTDTQY
D: TRBD2
V: TRBV5-1
J: TRBJ2-3

CDR3: ASSYGGWTEAF
D: NA
V: TRBV27
J: TRBJ1-1

CDR3: ASSLDDYEQY
D: NA
V: TRBV5-6
J: TRBJ2-7

CDR3: ASSMRRTSEKLF
D: NA
V: TRBV11-3
J: TRBJ1-4

CDR3: ASRLDHWSSYEQY
D: NA
V: TRBV12-2
J: TRBJ2-7

CDR3: ASSLSTDLYGYT
D: NA
V: TRBV5-4
J: TRBJ1-2

CDR3: ASSYTTGTGQPQH
D: TRBD1
V: TRBV6-6
J: TRBJ1-5

CDR3: ASSIESGRYDRNEQF
D: TRBD2
V: TRBV19
J: TRBJ2-1

CDR3: ASSLAGGEQF
D: TRBD2
V: TRBV7-7
J: TRBJ2-1

CDR3: ASSIQRNTEAF
D: NA
V: TRBV23-1
J: TRBJ1-1

CDR3: ASSKQGVYGYT
D: TRBD1
V: TRBV4-2
J: TRBJ1-2

CDR3: ASSLDSFRYGYT
D: NA
V: TRBV5-1
J: TRBJ1-2

CDR3: ASSFVLAGDTGELF
D: TRBD2
V: TRBV5-1
J: TRBJ2-2

CDR3: ASSQDRLAGSTDTQY
D: TRBD2
V: TRBV4-1
J: TRBJ2-3

CDR3: ASSIYSRFGGGLIEKLF
D: NA
V: TRBV19
J: TRBJ1-4

CDR3: ASPSGGNTIY
D: NA
V: TRBV6-1
J: TRBJ1-3

CDR3: ASSFTGGYTEAF
D: TRBD1
V: TRBV6-5
J: TRBJ1-1

CDR3: ASSADRGAGGNQPQH
D: TRBD1
V: TRBV5-5
J: TRBJ1-5

CDR3: ASSGVTRGPQY
D: NA
V: TRBV19
J: TRBJ2-3

CDR3: ASSPIWGQGQY
D: NA
V: TRBV27
J: TRBJ2-3

CDR3: ASRLAGGGQETQY
D: TRBD2
V: TRBV6-5
J: TRBJ2-5

CDR3: ASKGRGTEAF
D: NA
V: TRBV2
J: TRBJ1-1